The next 10 T cell receptor beta chains were all read from a single sample in a study of CD8 T cells in ankylosing spondylitis. Study-wide points: A motif of several highly homologous TCR beta variants was seen as apparently characteristic of ankylosing spondylitis blood.

These receptors are not linked to any known antigen. Using its own MiXCR run on the 5' RACE reads, TCRdb lists one record per CDR3 protein. In the table there are about 700,000 distinct CDR3 sequences, roughly 19% of which are singletons. Sequencing used blood, either unsorted or a sorted T cell fraction (not recorded which). These TCRs come from a male donor with ankylosing spondylitis.

This chain connects TRBV3-1 to TRBJ2-7; 12 bases are shared with TRBD2. Germline V gives CDR1 LGHDT, CDR2 YNNKEL (reference sequence). There are 18 residues in the CDR3. V lost 1 base and J lost 2; bases outside the gene matches: 9. CDR3 region: CASSQGSSGRAPAYEQYF. CDR3 DNA sequence: TGTGCCAGCAGCCAAGGGTCTAGCGGGAGGGCACCAGCCTACGAGCAGTACTTC.

CDR3: CASSVGGTSGDTQYF. The CDR3 region has the DNA TGTGCCAGCAGCGTAGGCGGGACTAGCGGAGATACGCAGTATTTT. V and J are TRBV9 and TRBJ2-3, with TRBD2 matching 11 bases. Germline CDR1 is SGDLS and CDR2 is YYNGEE. V was pared by 0 bases and J by 5 bases, with 2 bases of the junction left unmatched. This CDR3 is 15 amino acids long.

This clonotype has just a few counts. The chain couples TRBV4-1 to TRBJ2-1, with D perhaps given as TRBD1 or TRBD2 (5 bases each). The V end was cut by 0 bases, the J end by 9 bases, with 18 bases between. Germline V CDR1 and CDR2: MGHRA, YSYEKL. There are 16 residues in the CDR3. CDR3 nucleotide sequence: TGCGCCAGCAGCCAAGAGCGCTCTTTGGGGACCGCTGAGCAGTTCTTC. Its translation is CASSQERSLGTAEQFF.

The sample holds a few counts of this clonotype. This CDR3 reads CASSSDSFEKLFF. The CDR3 DNA reads as TGTGCCAGCAGCTCCGACAGTTTTGAAAAACTGTTTTTT. This chain joins TRBV7-9 and TRBJ1-4; D may be TRBD1 (5 bases). Germline-derived CDR1 and CDR2 are SEHNR and FQNEAQ (reference sequence). Trimming took off 4 bases at V and 7 bases at J, with 10 bases between the two ends. The CDR3 is 13 amino acids.

The chain is built from TRBV12-3 or TRBV12-4 and TRBJ2-1, with TRBD2 matching 8 bases. Losses at the gene ends were 6 bases for V and 3 bases for J; bases not matched to a gene: 7. The CDR3 has 15 residues. The CDR3 sequence is CASSLGTRYYNEQFF. CDR3 DNA: TGTGCCAGCAGCCTCGGGACTAGATACTACAATGAGCAGTTCTTC.

This rearrangement joins TRBV24-1 to TRBJ2-2, with TRBD1 identical over 10 bases. CDR1 is KGHDR, CDR2 SFDVKD, per germline. This CDR3 comprises 19 residues. V was pared by 3 bases and J by 3 bases, with 12 bases of the junction left unmatched. The CDR3: CATSDPRTGGSTYTGELFF. As DNA, the CDR3 is TGTGCCACCAGTGATCCCCGGACAGGGGGTTCGACCTACACCGGGGAGCTGTTTTTT.

V usage is TRBV7-9 and J usage is TRBJ1-4, with D unclear. Trimming stripped 5 bases from V and 0 bases from J, with 16 bases between. CDR3 length equals 17 residues. Germline CDR1 is SEHNR and CDR2 is FQNEAQ (reference sequence). The CDR3 here is CASSPEGSTSTNEKLFF. CDR3 bases: TGTGCCAGCAGCCCCGAGGGAAGTACTTCAACTAATGAAAAACTGTTTTTT. Combining the CDR3 with reference TRBV7-9 and TRBJ1-4 gives the whole variable domain DTGVSQNPRHKITKRGQNVTFRCDPISEHNRLYWYRQTLGQGPEFLTYFQNEAQLEKSRLLSDRFSAERPKGSFSTLEIQRTEQGDSAMYLCASSPEGSTSTNEKLFFGSGTQLSVL.

The rearrangement uses TRBV7-9 and TRBJ1-1; 8 bases align to TRBD1. Germline V gene lookup returns CDR1 SEHNR and CDR2 FQNEAQ (reference sequence). CDR3 length: 15 residues. After removal of 1 base from V and 1 base from J, the junction contained 2 bases not matched to a gene. The CDR3 is CASSLVDRGNTEAFF. The CDR3, as DNA: TGTGCCAGCAGCTTAGTCGACAGGGGGAACACTGAAGCTTTCTTT.

V and J are TRBV5-1 and TRBJ1-1, with 8 bases that match TRBD1. The CDR3 loop spans 16 amino acids. Looked up from germline, CDR1 is SGHRS and CDR2 is YFSETQ. The V segment lost 1 base and the J segment 1 base; nucleotides outside the gene matches: 6. The CDR3 protein is CASSLTQGATNTEAFF. CDR3 sequence (DNA): TGCGCCAGCAGCTTGACTCAGGGGGCCACGAACACTGAAGCTTTCTTT.

The chain has TRBV12-3 or TRBV12-4 and TRBJ1-2, with D tentatively TRBD1 (6 bases). The V end was cut by 3 bases, the J end by 6 bases, with 11 bases between. The CDR3 runs to 13 residues. Here the CDR3 reads CASSLWGQDGYTF. The CDR3 DNA reads as TGTGCCAGCAGTTTGTGGGGGCAGGATGGCTACACCTTC.